This TCR beta chain came from a study of cytomegalovirus exposure and HLA in healthy donors (dated by TCRdb to about 2017). Background for the entire study: According to an earlier analysis of 587 of the donors, 150 million to 200 million T cells yielded 117 million unique TCR beta sequences and approximately 300 Gb of sequence data. Around 300 gigabases of sequencing data and 70 million to 85 million unique TCR sequences were included in an early release covering 500 to 750 HLA-typed donors. Of the 398 genotyped donors, around 81% fell in the genetic ancestry cluster associated with self-reported Caucasian donors. The study was designed to test whether signatures of past pathogen exposure could be identified by cataloging public T cell receptors. The T cell repertoires of 666 subjects were profiled by immunosequencing and related to cytomegalovirus serostatus. A separate validation cohort of roughly 110 different subjects was used in addition to the roughly 700-subject first cohort. To predict cytomegalovirus infection status, the study brought together high-throughput TCR immunosequencing, statistical association of individual TCRs with disease status, and machine learning. A later analysis re-examined previously published TCR beta repertoires from more than 600 donors and added high-resolution HLA genotyping to investigate patterns of TCR occurrence. The later analysis used no new phenotypic data to find candidate immune exposures, relying instead on TCR beta sequences and their occurrence across donors. In an earlier analysis of several hundred of the donors, high-throughput TCR beta sequencing was used to judge whether each TCR beta V gene segment behaved as functional or pseudogenic. Alongside the repertoire data, information on donor age, sex, ethnicity and CMV serostatus was compiled. Genome-wide SNP genotypes for about 55% of the roughly 670 donors were used in a later genetic analysis, which treated that subset as a discovery cohort. Every discovery cohort repertoire had been produced on one sequencing platform. HLA typing covered class I and class II loci at four-digit resolution. Typing coverage varied by locus: roughly 629-630 donors for A, B, C, DRB1 and DQB1; 500 to 550 for DQA1; some 610 for DPA1; around 490 for DPB1. Because of strong linkage in the cohort, roughly five DR-DQ haplotypes were treated as single units for association and clustering. Across some 400 genotyped donors of the cohort, an average of roughly 230,000 unique TCR beta nucleotide sequences per donor were sequenced, and about a sixth of those sequences were non-productive.

Library creation used the immunoSEQ multiplex PCR assay. For the multiplex PCR, a mixture combining 60 forward primers for TCR Vbeta segments and 13 reverse primers for TCR Jbeta segments was used. The CDR3 region of rearranged TCR beta genes was amplified from genomic DNA with a multiplex PCR assay. Amplified TCR beta libraries were sequenced as 87-base-pair reads on the Illumina HiSeq System. In the original analysis: A later analysis counted about 76 million unique TCR beta chains across the 600 to 850 repertoires, and roughly 11 million of these chains were shared by at least two donors. To remove PCR and sequencing errors, raw reads were error-corrected and collapsed into unique sequences using a nearest-neighbor algorithm that merged closely related sequences. CDR3 sequences were aligned to IMGT reference sequences to assign V, D and J gene segments. For a sequence to be retained, a match of at least six nucleotides to both a V gene segment and a J gene segment was required. A rearrangement was called productive if the CDR3 had no stop codons and remained in frame with V and J, and every other rearrangement was called non-productive. CDR3 was defined by IMGT convention, running from the second conserved V-encoded cysteine to the conserved J-encoded phenylalanine. The earlier analysis of 550 to 650 of the donors excluded any sequence lacking an unambiguous match to a single V gene segment. In an earlier analysis of approximately 590 of the donors, a V segment was called functional when productive rearrangements were above 56.7%, and segregating when the standard deviation between donors exceeded 5%. A statistical classification framework was developed to diagnose cytomegalovirus status using the catalog of TCR beta chain sequences. In a later analysis, V and J genes were assigned by comparing TCR nucleotide sequences against IMGT/GENE-DB human TR gene sequences. Using the TCRdist pipeline, a later analysis assigned CDR3 sequences along with most-parsimonious VDJ recombination scenarios. A later analysis defined each TCR beta chain by its CDR3 amino acid sequence plus V-gene family, and excluded reads lacking a unique V-gene family. In a later analysis, some 600 highly shared, low-generation-probability nucleotide sequences were removed to address suspected cross-contamination and a sequencing artifact. For each public chain, a later analysis derived a clonal expansion index from normalized ranks of inferred template counts within each repertoire. A later analysis computed generation probabilities with a VDJ recombination model fitted to out-of-frame rearrangements, and checked the results against IGoR. In a later analysis, hypergeometric tests were used to score TCR-TCR, TCR-HLA and TCR-CMV co-occurrence, with a repertoire-size bias correction applied to TCR pairs. False discovery rates were estimated in a later analysis by permuting HLA or CMV assignments 20 times. In a later analysis, co-occurring TCRs were grouped using DBSCAN, and TCRdist sequence similarity was added for clustering within HLA-allele-positive subsets. Co-occurrence clustering excluded repertoires with fewer than 30,000 or more than 120,000 public chains, plus five with anomalous nucleotide sharing. TCRdb took this table from immuneACCESS and kept in-frame rearrangements with V and J called. Such tables lack part of the clones; where checked against another copy, unresolved V genes explain under half of the gap, and the rest is unexplained. V, J and clone size were drawn from that table, and D and trimming were deduced from the DNA. In this sample the table shows about 160,000 clones, over 70% of which occur a single time. Of the sample, about 4.8% is held by the ten largest clones.

Turning to this clone: Its cognate antigen has yet to be identified. Per-nucleotide qualities are absent, and no much larger clonotype sits a single base away.

In total, 500 to 700 healthy bone marrow donors made up the cohort. Cohort members were all nominally healthy when sampled, although unrecorded immune exposures were likely present. The donor tested CMV seronegative, placing the donor among the 300 to 450 seronegative members of the cohort. Each donor provided a peripheral blood sample, and peripheral blood mononuclear cells were used for TCR beta sequencing. Genomic DNA extraction from the blood cell samples was performed with the Qiagen DNeasy Blood Extraction Kit. What the work shows at the level of the full study, not this receptor alone: The authors suggested that the approach could potentially be extended to other disease states and immunological phenotypes. Because some donors lacked HLA typing at each locus, the association tests relied only on the typed subset. When HLA alleles, especially DR and DQ, strongly co-occurred, attributing TCR associations to individual alleles was difficult. A further reported finding was that TCR beta sequences accurately predicted the HLA-A and HLA-B alleles for most subjects in the first cohort. Correlated functional status among segregating V segments might reflect linkage disequilibrium, but an unknown experimental factor could not be ruled out. An earlier analysis of roughly 570 of the donors showed that most TCR beta V segments appeared in productive rearrangements either about 87% or about 30% of the time, which broadly matched IMGT annotations. A cluster of highly shared sequence variants was judged likely to be a technical artifact of the sequencing pipeline. A later analysis reported that several top co-occurrence clusters appeared linked to parvovirus B19, influenza, CMV and Epstein-Barr virus. According to a later genetic analysis, donors in an Asian-associated ancestry cluster had fewer N-insertions in productive TCRs than the approximately 710-donor mean. In vitro tests confirmed that a few of the cytomegalovirus-associated TCR beta chains recognize cytomegalovirus antigens. In this cohort, only TCR beta chains were sequenced, and detectable features were limited by the absence of alpha or paired-chain data. Some IMGT-functional V segments, including TRBV6-2 and TRBV6-3, could not be distinguished by the 87-base-pair reads and were therefore excluded. Presence/absence analyses assumed roughly uniform sequencing depth across donors, an assumption that may not hold. For the cohort, immune exposure information was limited to CMV serostatus. In both the original and validation cohorts, the classifier was reported to diagnose cytomegalovirus status with high specificity and sensitivity. The study gave a list of more than 150 TCR beta chains associated with cytomegalovirus. In a later analysis, some 17,000 TCR beta sequences were associated with specific HLA alleles at a false discovery rate of 0.05. While some public TCRs were present in many individuals, most TCR sequences turned up only very rarely across donors. A later analysis found that HLA-associated TCR beta chains were more clonally expanded and had lower generation probabilities than equally common non-associated chains. An association between a missense DCLRE1C variant and V-gene and J-gene trimming of TCR beta chains was found in a later genetic analysis and replicated in an independent cohort. In a later analysis, TCR association rates were found to vary across HLA loci, with the most associated TCRs seen for DRB1 alleles and the fewest for HLA-C alleles. According to a later analysis, most CMV-associated TCR beta chains appeared to be HLA-restricted, and the HLA associations seemed to be driven largely by CMV exposure. Because counts were too low, about 18 rarely observed V segments, including chromosome 9 orphons, were excluded from the earlier analysis of 587 of the donors.

The germline V gene sets CDR1 to LGHNA and CDR2 to YSLEER. Trimming takes 0 bases from V and 0 bases from J, and the germline ends sit 12 bases apart. The cysteine opens and the phenylalanine closes a CDR3 of 17 amino acids. This entry keeps only the CDR3 DNA: 51 bases, framed from base 1. In this chain, TRBV4-3 is recombined with TRBJ2-1, with an unclear D gene assignment. The sequencing input was PBMCs. The clonotype comes from a man younger than 40 in good health and CMV-seronegative. The CDR3 here reads CASSQEVASGSYNEQFF. The base sequence is TGCGCCAGCAGCCAAGAAGTAGCTAGTGGCTCCTACAATGAGCAGTTCTTC.